This entry lists 3 T cell receptor beta chains sequenced from one sample in a study of cytomegalovirus exposure and HLA in healthy donors. PCR used 60 Vbeta primers and 13 Jbeta primers. The table came from immunoSEQ multiplex PCR; TCRdb's copy has only in-frame clones and leaves some out. The sample includes 75,000 to 95,000 clones. Sequencing was done on a sample of PBMCs. The receptors here all came from a woman in her sixties or seventies in good health and CMV-seronegative.

The chain uses TRBV28 and TRBJ2-1; 7 nucleotides align to TRBD1. With 3 bases clipped from V and 9 bases from J, the junction kept 11 bases outside the gene matches. Germline V gives CDR1 MDHEN, CDR2 SYDVKM. The CDR3 is 15 residues long. The CDR3 region has the DNA TGTGCCAGCAGTTTTTGGAGACAGGGAATAAGTGAGCAGTTCTTC. Encoded protein: CASSFWRQGISEQFF.

The chain recombines TRBV6-1 with TRBJ2-7; 11 positions match TRBD2. Germline V CDR1 and CDR2: MNHNS, SASEGT. Unmatched junction bases numbered 4, after V lost 9 bases and J lost 0 bases. This CDR3 spans 14 amino acids. CDR3 sequence: CASIAGGSSYEQYF. The DNA of the CDR3 is TGTGCCAGTATAGCGGGAGGGAGCTCCTACGAGCAGTACTTC.

The chain links TRBV4-2 to TRBJ2-3; 10 positions match TRBD2. Germline V gene data show CDR1 as LGHNA and CDR2 as YNFKEQ. The ends lost 1 base at V and 4 bases at J; junction bases unmatched: 11. The CDR3 extends over 18 amino acids. The CDR3 reads CASSQVTKAGGPSDTQYF. DNA for the CDR3: TGTGCCAGCAGCCAAGTTACTAAAGCGGGAGGGCCATCAGATACGCAGTATTTT.